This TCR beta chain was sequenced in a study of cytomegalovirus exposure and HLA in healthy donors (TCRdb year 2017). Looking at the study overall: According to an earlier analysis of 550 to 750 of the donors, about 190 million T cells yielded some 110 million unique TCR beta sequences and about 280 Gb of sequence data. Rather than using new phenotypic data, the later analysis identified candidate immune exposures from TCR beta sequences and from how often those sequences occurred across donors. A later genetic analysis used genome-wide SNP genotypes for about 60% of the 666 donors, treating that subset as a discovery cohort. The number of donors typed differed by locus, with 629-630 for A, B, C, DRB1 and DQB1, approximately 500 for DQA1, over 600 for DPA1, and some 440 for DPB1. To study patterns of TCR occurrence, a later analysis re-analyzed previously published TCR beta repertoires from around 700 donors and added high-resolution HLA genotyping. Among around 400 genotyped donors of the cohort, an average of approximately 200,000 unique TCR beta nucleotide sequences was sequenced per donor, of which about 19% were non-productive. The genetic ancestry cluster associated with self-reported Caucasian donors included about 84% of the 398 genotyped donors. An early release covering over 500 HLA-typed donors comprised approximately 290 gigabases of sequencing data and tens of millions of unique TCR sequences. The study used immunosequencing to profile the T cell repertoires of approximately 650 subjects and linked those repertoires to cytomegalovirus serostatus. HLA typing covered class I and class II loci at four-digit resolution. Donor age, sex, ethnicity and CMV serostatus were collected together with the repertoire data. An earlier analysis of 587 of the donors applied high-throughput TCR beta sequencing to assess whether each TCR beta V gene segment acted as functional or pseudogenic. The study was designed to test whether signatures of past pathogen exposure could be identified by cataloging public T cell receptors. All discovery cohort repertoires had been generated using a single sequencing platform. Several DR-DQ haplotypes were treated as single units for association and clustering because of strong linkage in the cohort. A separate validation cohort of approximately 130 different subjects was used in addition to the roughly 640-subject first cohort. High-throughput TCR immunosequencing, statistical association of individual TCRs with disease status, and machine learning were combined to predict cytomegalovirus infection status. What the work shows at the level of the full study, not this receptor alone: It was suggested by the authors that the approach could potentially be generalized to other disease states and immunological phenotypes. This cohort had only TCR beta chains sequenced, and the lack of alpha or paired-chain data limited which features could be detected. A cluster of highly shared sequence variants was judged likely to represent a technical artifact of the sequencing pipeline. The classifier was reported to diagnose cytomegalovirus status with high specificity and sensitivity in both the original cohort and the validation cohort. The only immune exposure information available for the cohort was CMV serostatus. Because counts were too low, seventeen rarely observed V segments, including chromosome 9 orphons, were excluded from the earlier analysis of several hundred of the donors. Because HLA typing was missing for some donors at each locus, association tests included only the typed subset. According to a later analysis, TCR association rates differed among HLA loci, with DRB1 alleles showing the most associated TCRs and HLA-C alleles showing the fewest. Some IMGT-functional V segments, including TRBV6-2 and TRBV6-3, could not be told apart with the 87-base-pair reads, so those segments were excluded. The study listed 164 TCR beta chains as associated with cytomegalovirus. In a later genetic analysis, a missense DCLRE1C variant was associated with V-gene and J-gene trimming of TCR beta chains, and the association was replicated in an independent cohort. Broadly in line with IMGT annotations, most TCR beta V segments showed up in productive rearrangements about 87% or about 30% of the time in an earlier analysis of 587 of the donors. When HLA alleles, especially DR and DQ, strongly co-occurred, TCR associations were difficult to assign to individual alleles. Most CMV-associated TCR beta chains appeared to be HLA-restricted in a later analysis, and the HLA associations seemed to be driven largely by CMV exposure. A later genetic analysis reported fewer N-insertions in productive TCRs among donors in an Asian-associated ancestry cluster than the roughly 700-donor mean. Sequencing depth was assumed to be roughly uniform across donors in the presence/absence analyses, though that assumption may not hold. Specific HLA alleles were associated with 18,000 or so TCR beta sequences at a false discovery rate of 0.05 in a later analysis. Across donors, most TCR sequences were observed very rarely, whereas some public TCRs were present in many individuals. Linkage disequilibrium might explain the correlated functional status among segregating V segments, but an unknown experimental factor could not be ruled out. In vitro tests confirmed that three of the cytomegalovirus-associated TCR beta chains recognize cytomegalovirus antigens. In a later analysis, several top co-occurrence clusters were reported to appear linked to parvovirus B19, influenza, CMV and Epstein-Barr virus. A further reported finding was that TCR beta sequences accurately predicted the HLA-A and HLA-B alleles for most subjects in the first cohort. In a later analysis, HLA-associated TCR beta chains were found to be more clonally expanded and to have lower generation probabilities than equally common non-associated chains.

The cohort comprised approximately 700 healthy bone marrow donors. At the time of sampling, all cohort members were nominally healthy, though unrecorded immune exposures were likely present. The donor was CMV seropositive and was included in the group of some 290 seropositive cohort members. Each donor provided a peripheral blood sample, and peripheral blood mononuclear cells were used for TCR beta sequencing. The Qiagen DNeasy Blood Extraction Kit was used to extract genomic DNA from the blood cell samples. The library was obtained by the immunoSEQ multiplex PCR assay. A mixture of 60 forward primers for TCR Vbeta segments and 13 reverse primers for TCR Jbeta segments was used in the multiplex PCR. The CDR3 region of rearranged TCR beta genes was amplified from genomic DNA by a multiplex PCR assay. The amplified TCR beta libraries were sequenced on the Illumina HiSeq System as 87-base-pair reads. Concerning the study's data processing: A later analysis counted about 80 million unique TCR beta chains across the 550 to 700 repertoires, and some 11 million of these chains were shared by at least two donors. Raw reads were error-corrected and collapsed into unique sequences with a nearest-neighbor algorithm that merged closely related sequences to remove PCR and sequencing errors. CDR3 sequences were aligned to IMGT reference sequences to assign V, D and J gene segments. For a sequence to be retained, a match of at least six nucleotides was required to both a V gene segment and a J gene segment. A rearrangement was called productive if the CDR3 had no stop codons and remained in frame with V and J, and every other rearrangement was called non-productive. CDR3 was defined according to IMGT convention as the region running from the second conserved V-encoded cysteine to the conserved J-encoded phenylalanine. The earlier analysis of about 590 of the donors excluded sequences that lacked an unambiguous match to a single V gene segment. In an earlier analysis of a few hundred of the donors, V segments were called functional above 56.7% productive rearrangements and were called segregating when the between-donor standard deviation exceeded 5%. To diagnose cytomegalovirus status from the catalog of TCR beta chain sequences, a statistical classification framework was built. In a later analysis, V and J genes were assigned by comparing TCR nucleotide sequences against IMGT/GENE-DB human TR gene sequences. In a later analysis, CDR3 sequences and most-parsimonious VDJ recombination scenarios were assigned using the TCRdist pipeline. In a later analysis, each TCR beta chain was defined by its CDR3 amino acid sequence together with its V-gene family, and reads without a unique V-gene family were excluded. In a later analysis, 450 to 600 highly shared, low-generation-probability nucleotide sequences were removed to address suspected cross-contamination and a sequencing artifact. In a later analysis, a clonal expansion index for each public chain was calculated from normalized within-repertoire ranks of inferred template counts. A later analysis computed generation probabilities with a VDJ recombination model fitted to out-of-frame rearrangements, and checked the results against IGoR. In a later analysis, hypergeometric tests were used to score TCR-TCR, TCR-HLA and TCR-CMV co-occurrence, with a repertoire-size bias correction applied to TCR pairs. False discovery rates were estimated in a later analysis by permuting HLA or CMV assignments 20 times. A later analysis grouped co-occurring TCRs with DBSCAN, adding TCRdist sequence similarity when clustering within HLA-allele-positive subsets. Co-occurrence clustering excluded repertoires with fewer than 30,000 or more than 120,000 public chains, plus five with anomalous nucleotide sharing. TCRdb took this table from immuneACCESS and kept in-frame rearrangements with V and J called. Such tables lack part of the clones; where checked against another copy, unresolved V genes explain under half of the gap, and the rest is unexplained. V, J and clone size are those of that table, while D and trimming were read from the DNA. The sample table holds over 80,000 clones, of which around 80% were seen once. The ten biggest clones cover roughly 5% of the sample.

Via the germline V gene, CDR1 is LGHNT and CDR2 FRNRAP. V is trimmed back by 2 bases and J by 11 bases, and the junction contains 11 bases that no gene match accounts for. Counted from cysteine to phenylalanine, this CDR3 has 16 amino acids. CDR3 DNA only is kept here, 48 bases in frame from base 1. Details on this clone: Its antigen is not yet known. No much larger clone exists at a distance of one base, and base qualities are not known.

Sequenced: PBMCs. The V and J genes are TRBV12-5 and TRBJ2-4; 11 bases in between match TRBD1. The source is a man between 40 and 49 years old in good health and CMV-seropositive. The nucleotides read TGTGCTAGTGGTTTGTGTGTTGGGACAGGGGGGTGCGTTCAGTACTTC. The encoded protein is CASGLCVGTGGCVQYF.